Described below is a single TCR beta chain sequence and its context. Its specificity is unknown. Cultured CD4+ T-cell DNA underwent Oncomine TCR Beta short-read sequencing. MiXCR, applied by TCRdb to the PCR reads, yields one record per CDR3 protein. Of roughly 13,000 distinct CDR3 sequences in the sample, about 50% are singletons; the top ten hold about 12%. The sample belongs to a study of vaccination and CD4 T cells after COVID-19. The length of the CDR3 is 16 residues. Unmatched junction bases numbered 5, after V lost 1 base and J lost 2 bases. CDR1 and CDR2 (germline): SGHVS, FNYEAQ. As for treatment: 10-day PBMC culture with coronavirus spike peptide pools or control peptides (ViraFEST assay).

The rearrangement joins TRBV7-6 to TRBJ2-3; 8 positions match TRBD2. Specimen: CD4+ T cells from blood, cultured in vitro. The receptor was derived from a human donor who had recovered from COVID-19. The CDR3 spells CASSLVIAGYTDTQYF. CDR3 coding DNA: TGTGCCAGCAGCTTAGTGATAGCGGGGTACACAGATACGCAGTATTTT.